This T cell receptor beta chain was captured by sequencing in a study of T cells in Graves' hyperthyroidism and ophthalmopathy. From RNA transcripts, TCR beta CDR3 regions were amplified. In the first-round RT-PCR of the TCR CDR3, the HTBI primer set was used. TCRdb analysed the multiplex PCR reads with MiXCR anew, one entry per CDR3 protein. The data show hundreds of thousands of distinct CDR3 sequences, approximately 15% seen once. V shed 7 bases and J shed 1 base, with 10 bases lying between them. The CDR3 is made up of 14 amino acids. CDR1 is MNHEY and CDR2 is SMNVEV in the germline V gene (reference sequence). The study, taken as a whole, reports: Ophthalmopathy, which appeared later, was predicted by the model a median around 6 months before onset.

In its sample, this clonotype was seen many times. Its antigen is currently unknown. This TCR was recovered from a woman aged 40 to 55 with Graves' ophthalmopathy. The material sequenced was blood. J is TRBJ2-2 and V is TRBV27, with D unresolved. DNA of the CDR3: TGTGCCAGCAAGGAACACGGGAACACCGGGGAGCTGTTTTTT. Protein sequence: CASKEHGNTGELFF.